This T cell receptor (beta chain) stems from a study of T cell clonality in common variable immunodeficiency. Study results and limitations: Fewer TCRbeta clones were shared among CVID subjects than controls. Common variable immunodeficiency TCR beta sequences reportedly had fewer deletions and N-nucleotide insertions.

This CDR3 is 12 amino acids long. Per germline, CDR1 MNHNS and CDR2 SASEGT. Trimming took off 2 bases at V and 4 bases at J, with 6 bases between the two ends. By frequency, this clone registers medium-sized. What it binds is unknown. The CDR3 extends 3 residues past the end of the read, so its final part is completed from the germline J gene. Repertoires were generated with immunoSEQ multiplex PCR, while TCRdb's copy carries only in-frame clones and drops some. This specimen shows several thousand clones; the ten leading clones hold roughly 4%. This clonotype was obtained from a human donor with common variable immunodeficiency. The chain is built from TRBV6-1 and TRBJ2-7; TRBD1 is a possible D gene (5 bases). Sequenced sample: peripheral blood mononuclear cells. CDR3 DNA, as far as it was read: TGTGCCAGCAGTGAAAACAGGTACGAG. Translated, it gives CASSENRYE. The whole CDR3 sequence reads CASSENRYEQYF.